This entry features one T cell receptor (beta chain) sequence. Its antigen is undetermined. There are 15 residues in the CDR3. V was shortened by 1 base and J by 5 bases, with 15 bases between the two germline ends. CDR1 and CDR2 from the germline V gene are SGHNT and YENEEA. These data belong to a study of OX40 agonist ivuxolimab in advanced cancers. Study as a whole: An anti-OX40 (CD134) antibody with agonistic activity, ivuxolimab, was administered to patients. Patients treated during dose escalation were battling hepatocellular carcinoma, melanoma, renal cell or head and neck cancer.

The repertoire was sequenced with immunoSEQ multiplex PCR; TCRdb's copy has only in-frame clones and lacks some. The profile covers around 30,000 clones, with approximately 90% appearing a single time and 24% taken by the ten largest. Whole-study findings and limits: Expanded clones were, on average, more numerous in CD8+ T cells than in CD4+. Within 6 weeks, CD4+ and CD8+ blood T cells expanded clonally at 0.1 to 3.0 mg/kg.

The sequences come from CD4+ or CD8+ T cells sorted from blood, collected in a trial of the OX40 agonist ivuxolimab. V usage is TRBV11-3 and J usage is TRBJ2-7; weak D call: TRBD2 (6 bases). This sequence originates from an adult with an advanced solid tumor such as melanoma, head and neck, liver or kidney cancer. As DNA, the CDR3 is TGTGCCAGCAGCTTAGTCGGGGGAGGTATCCACGAGCAGTACTTC. Its protein is CASSLVGGGIHEQYF.